This T cell receptor beta chain was captured in a study of T-cell memory formation after mild COVID-19. Study results and caveats: Contracting clones from day 15 to 85 had balanced CD4/CD8; later expanders favoured CD4+.

The CDR3 loop spans 14 amino acids. The ends were cut back, 6 bases at V and 1 base at J, with 14 bases in the middle. CDR1 and CDR2 from the germline V gene are DFQATT and SNEGSKA (reference sequence). Constant-segment primers were used for 5'RACE, and the resulting TCR alpha and TCR beta cDNA libraries carried sample barcodes and UMIs. TCRdb itself ran the 5' RACE reads through MiXCR, one entry per CDR3 protein. Among roughly 170,000 distinct CDR3 sequences, around 20% were seen once, and the ten largest hold 3.9%. This clonotype was seen more than once but under ten times. Its target is not known. The chain has TRBV20-1 and TRBJ2-3; either TRBD1 or TRBD2 may fit D (5 bases each). The sample consisted of PBMCs or a T cell subset sorted from them (not recorded which). The TCR sequence derives from a young man who had mild COVID-19 (a few samples of this study predate the infection). Cell type and time point are not known. CDR3 in DNA: TGCAGTGCCGAGGGGCCCTCCCGCACAGATACGCAGTATTTT. Amino acid sequence: CSAEGPSRTDTQYF.